What follows are 26 T cell receptor beta chains derived from one specimen sequenced in a study of tumor-infiltrating lymphocytes in primary liver carcinoma. With a constant-region primer, TCR beta cDNA was made from approximately 520 ng of total RNA. Slightly modified ARM-PCR with three nested multiplex PCR rounds yielded TCR beta libraries. A C-beta reverse primer and TRBV1-TRBV30 forward primers served in each of the first two PCR rounds, at about 10 cycles apiece. TCRdb fed the multiplex PCR reads into MiXCR, producing one record per CDR3 protein. There are about 310,000 distinct CDR3 sequences in the sample; roughly three fifths occur only once, and 15% to 20% lies in the top ten. In addition to blood RNA drawn from unsorted whole blood, germline DNA was extracted. Sequences were obtained from peripheral blood. The source of these receptors is a woman in her thirties with primary liver carcinoma and hepatitis B virus infection.

As for this clonotype: At one end the junction does not follow the germline gene, possibly because of a read error. This rearrangement joins TRBV11-3 to TRBJ2-4; D possibly corresponds to TRBD2 (6 bases). CDR1 and CDR2 (germline): SGHNT, YENEEA. The CDR3 is made up of 14 amino acids. The CDR3 is CARSDRLGDDIQYF. The CDR3 coding sequence is TGTGCCAGAAGCGATCGACTAGGTGATGACATTCAGTACTTT.

The V gene is TRBV5-6, the J gene TRBJ2-1, with 8 bases aligning to TRBD2. Trimming cost V 2 bases and J 6 bases; bases outside gene matches: 16. This CDR3 has 18 residues. Germline V lookup: CDR1 SGHDT, CDR2 YYEEEE. CDR3 sequence: CASSLRGRSEGVSNEQFF. The CDR3 DNA reads TGTGCCAGCAGCTTACGCGGGAGGAGTGAGGGGGTTTCCAATGAGCAGTTCTTC.

On this clonotype itself: A single base separates this from a much larger clone, so it may be a read error. This sequence joins TRBV12-5 and TRBJ2-1; 8 bases are shared with TRBD1. There are 16 residues in the CDR3. CDR1 LGHNT and CDR2 FRNRAP come from the germline V gene. In nucleotides, the CDR3 is TGTGCTACTGGTTTGGTACTTGGACAGGGCTACAATGAGCAGTTCTTC. This codes for CATGLVLGQGYNEQFF.

Worth noting for this clonotype: The junction does not match germline at one end; this may be a read error. V is TRBV4-3 and J is TRBJ2-7; D unresolved. This CDR3 is built from 14 residues. Germline assignment: CDR1 LGHNA and CDR2 YSLEER. CDR3: CASNQDAGPYEQYF. Written as DNA, the CDR3 is TGCGCCAGCAACCAAGATGCTGGTCCCTACGAGCAGTACTTC.

Remarks on this clonotype: The conserved final phenylalanine or tryptophan is absent from the CDR3, which likely points to a read error. The chain employs TRBV12-3 or TRBV12-4 and TRBJ1-2; possible D gene TRBD1, 5 bases. The CDR3 is 14 amino acids. Trimming stripped 3 bases from V and 5 bases from J, with 13 bases between. The CDR3 loop is CASSFNRRQYGYTL. CDR3 in DNA: TGTGCCAGCAGTTTTAACAGGAGACAGTATGGCTACACCCTC.

This clonotype showed up just a few times. The chain couples TRBV6-6 to TRBJ1-5; D remains ambiguous. The CDR3 extends over 15 amino acids. Germline assignment: CDR1 MNHNY and CDR2 SVGAGI (reference sequence). The ends were cut back, 6 bases at V and 0 bases at J, with 12 bases in the middle. CDR3 protein: CASRKLGDSNQPQHF. CDR3 nucleotide sequence: TGTGCCAGCAGAAAACTCGGGGATAGCAATCAGCCCCAGCATTTT.

Worth noting for this clonotype: Likely a read error: the CDR3 ends without its conserved phenylalanine or tryptophan. The rearrangement joins TRBV7-9 to TRBJ2-3, with no clear D. CDR3 length equals 22 residues. V lost 1 base and J lost 2, with 31 bases in between. Per germline, CDR1 SEHNR and CDR2 FQNEAQ (reference sequence). CDR3 nucleotides: TGTGCCAGCAGCTTAGTGTGGGGTCTACCTGGTCAGTCACCGCTTTTCACAGATACGCAGTATTTG. This gives the protein CASSLVWGLPGQSPLFTDTQYL.

This clonotype was observed a single time. A read error may account for a junction end that differs from germline. The chain combines TRBV11-2 with TRBJ2-1; no reliable D call. Germline assignment: CDR1 SGHAT and CDR2 FQNNGV. This CDR3 has 15 residues. The CDR3 spells CASSLVAVPYNEQSF. CDR3 DNA sequence: TGTGCCAGCAGCTTAGTTGCAGTCCCCTACAATGAGCAGTCCTTC.

This chain uses TRBV7-9 with TRBJ2-1, with TRBD2 matching 7 bases. Germline V lookup: CDR1 SEHNR, CDR2 FQNEAQ (reference sequence). The CDR3 totals 12 residues. J was trimmed by 4 bases and V by 11 bases; bases with no gene match: 5. CDR3 nucleotides: TGTGCCGGGGGGGGGTTTTACAATGAGCAGTTCTTC. This sequence encodes CAGGGFYNEQFF.

V usage is TRBV14 and J usage is TRBJ2-2; D is undetermined. CDR1 SGHDN and CDR2 FVKESK come from the germline V gene. The CDR3 totals 13 residues. V was shortened by 2 bases and J by 4 bases, with 5 bases between the two germline ends. The CDR3 DNA reads as TGTGCCAGCAGCCAATTAAGCACCGGGGAGCTGTTTTTT. Amino acid sequence: CASSQLSTGELFF.

CDR3 DNA: TGCGCCAGCAGCGCCTTAGGGGGTCGAGAGCAGTACTTC. Protein sequence: CASSALGGREQYF. The rearrangement links TRBV10-2 to TRBJ2-7; the D gene is possibly TRBD1 (6 bases). V was cut by 6 bases and J by 7 bases, with 16 bases left in between. This CDR3 contains 13 residues. CDR1 is WSHSY and CDR2 is SAAADI in the germline V gene.

For this clonotype: This may be a read error: a much more frequent sequence differs by one nucleotide. This chain connects TRBV13 to TRBJ2-6; 12 bases agree with TRBD1. Germline V gene lookup returns CDR1 PRHDT and CDR2 FYEKMQ (reference sequence). This CDR3 contains 18 residues. V trimming: 6 bases; J trimming: 3 bases; junction bases outside the gene matches: 9. CDR3 nucleotides: TGTGCCAGCAGAACCCGGGACAGGGGGCTTATTGGGGCCAACGTCCTGACTTTC. Protein: CASRTRDRGLIGANVLTF.

About this clonotype: A read error is possible here, since a much larger clone lies one base away. The J gene is TRBJ2-7, the V gene TRBV11-2; 7 bases match TRBD1. This CDR3 has 14 amino acids. Germline V gives CDR1 SGHAT, CDR2 FQNNGV. Trimming removed 6 bases from V and 6 bases from J; junction bases left unmatched: 11. The CDR3 loop reads CASRISGTASEQYF. The CDR3, as DNA: TGTGCCAGCAGAATATCCGGGACAGCTTCCGAGCAGTACTTC.

A word on this clonotype: A much larger clone sits a single nucleotide away, making a read error possible. This sequence joins TRBV6-2 or TRBV6-3 and TRBJ2-1; maybe TRBD2 (6 bases). The CDR3 is 12 residues long. Germline V gene lookup returns CDR1 MNHEY and CDR2 SVGEGT. The V end was cut by 6 bases, the J end by 9 bases, with 12 bases between. CDR3 amino acids: CASSPWRGEQFF. In DNA, the CDR3 is TGTGCCAGCAGCCCGTGGCGGGGTGAGCAGTTCTTC.

Comments on this clonotype: A much larger clonotype is one base distant, so this may be a read error. The chain recombines TRBV11-2 with TRBJ2-7, with D possibly TRBD1 on 6 matching bases. The CDR3 is 13 amino acids. In germline, CDR1 is SGHAT, CDR2 FQNNGV. The ends were cut back, 5 bases at V and 2 bases at J, with 10 bases in the middle. CDR3 sequence (DNA): TGTGCCAGCAGCACCAGGACAGCCTACGAGCAGTACTTC. Amino acid sequence: CASSTRTAYEQYF.

The V gene is TRBV7-9, the J gene TRBJ1-1; D not certain. Germline V gives CDR1 SEHNR, CDR2 FQNEAQ (reference sequence). V was cut by 5 bases and J by 3 bases, with 19 bases left in between. The CDR3 loop spans 16 amino acids. The CDR3 sequence: CASSPTLRDPYTEAFF. The CDR3 DNA is TGTGCCAGCAGCCCGACCCTAAGAGATCCGTACACTGAAGCTTTCTTT.

This clonotype was counted ten times or more. V is TRBV4-2 and J is TRBJ1-5; tentative D call: TRBD1 (6 bases). There are 15 residues in the CDR3. Germline lookup yields CDR1 LGHNA and CDR2 YNFKEQ. The germline V and J ends were trimmed by 1 base and 6 bases, with 13 bases remaining between them. In DNA form, the CDR3 reads TGTGCCAGCAGCCAAGTTCCGGGGGCTAGTCAGCCCCAGCATTTT. Encoded protein: CASSQVPGASQPQHF.

Turning to this clonotype: This may come from a read error, since a much larger clone is one base off. The rearrangement uses TRBV12-3 or TRBV12-4 and TRBJ2-2; no firm D call. V gave up 6 bases and J gave up 1 base, with 9 bases separating them. This CDR3 contains 14 residues. This CDR3 reads CASRTLVNTGELFF. The CDR3 DNA is TGTGCCAGCAGGACTCTCGTGAACACCGGGGAGCTGTTTTTT.

About this clonotype: A much bigger clone sits one base away, suggesting this may be a read error. The genes are TRBV4-3 and TRBJ2-6; possible D gene TRBD1, 5 bases. The CDR3 runs 16 residues. Germline CDR1 and CDR2: LGHNA and YSLEER. The CDR3 DNA follows: TGCGCCAGCAGCCAAGTCGATTTGTCTGGGGCCAGCGTCCTGACTTTC. Translation: CASSQVDLSGASVLTF.

On this clonotype: The junction shows a germline mismatch at one end, possibly a read error. The chain couples TRBV29-1 to TRBJ2-1; 7 bases align to TRBD1. This CDR3 contains 13 residues. Germline values: CDR1 SQVTM, CDR2 ANQGSEA. CDR3 sequence (DNA): TGCAGCGTTGGTGGGACAGCAAACAATGAGCACTTCTTC. Protein: CSVGGTANNEHFF.

In this sample, this clonotype turned up many times. The CDR3 spells CASSQGTSGSAITGELFF. CDR3 bases: TGCGCCAGCAGCCAAGGGACTAGCGGGTCAGCCATCACCGGGGAGCTGTTTTTT. The chain links TRBV4-1 to TRBJ2-2; TRBD2 aligns across 11 bases. V was pared by 1 base and J by 4 bases, with 8 bases of the junction left unmatched. This CDR3 is 18 amino acids long. The germline CDR1 and CDR2 sequences are MGHRA and YSYEKL.

On this clonotype: A read error may account for a junction end that differs from germline. V usage is TRBV11-2 and J usage is TRBJ2-7; no definite D call. Germline V gene sequence: CDR1 SGHAT, CDR2 FQNNGV. CDR3 size: 14 residues. CDR3 sequence reads: CATSLAGDFGKQYF. The CDR3 DNA sequence: TGTGCCACCAGCTTAGCAGGAGACTTTGGGAAGCAGTACTTC.

J is TRBJ2-2 and V is TRBV5-1; TRBD2 matches at 11 bases. V was pared by 6 bases and J by 4 bases, with 14 bases of the junction left unmatched. This CDR3 contains 18 residues. Germline V gene data show CDR1 as SGHRS and CDR2 as YFSETQ. CDR3 sequence (DNA): TGCGCCAGCAACTCTGACTATAGCGGGAGGGCCGGCACCGGGGAGCTGTTTTTT. This sequence encodes CASNSDYSGRAGTGELFF.

This clonotype has more than one count but fewer than ten. V is TRBV12-1 and J is TRBJ2-2; the table's D call, TRBD2, was not checked against the DNA. TRBV12-1 is recorded as a pseudogene. The CDR3 length is 18 residues. The CDR3 region is CASSPWGGLAVLTGELFF. The DNA for the CDR3 is TGTGCCAGCAGCCCCTGGGGAGGACTAGCGGTTCTGACCGGGGAGCTGTTTTTT.

Concerning this clonotype: This may stem from a read error, because a much larger clone lies one nucleotide away. The V and J genes are TRBV12-3 or TRBV12-4 and TRBJ1-2, with a weak D call TRBD1 (6 bases). This CDR3 has 13 amino acids. The CDR3 sequence: CASSYSASGGCTF. CDR3 nucleotide sequence: TGTGCCAGCAGCTATAGCGCCTCGGGGGGCTGCACCTTC.

The chain couples TRBV10-3 to TRBJ1-6, with 8 bases that match TRBD1. This CDR3 has 12 residues. Per the germline V gene, CDR1 is ENHRY and CDR2 is SYGVKD. J gave up 8 bases and V 8 bases, and 2 bases lay outside the gene matches. CDR3 residues: CAIQQGDSPLHF. CDR3 DNA sequence: TGTGCCATCCAACAGGGGGATTCACCCCTCCACTTT.